The source of this T cell receptor beta chain is a study of blood T cell repertoires in COVID-19. At the level of the study: Samples of COVID-19 (acute and convalescent) were obtained from the United States, Italy and Spain.

The CDR3 consists of 14 residues. Deletions cut 4 bases from V and 0 bases from J, with 7 bases between. CDR1 is MNHEY and CDR2 is SMNVEV in the germline V gene (reference sequence). Assay used: immunoSEQ multiplex PCR; TCRdb lists only in-frame clones, some missing. This sample yields fewer than 200,000 clones, of which around 92% are seen a single time; 4.8% belongs to the top ten. This clone was counted once. The receptor comes from a man aged 30 to 45 with COVID-19, enrolled during active disease. J is TRBJ1-5 and V is TRBV27, with D tentatively TRBD1 (6 bases). Sequences were obtained from peripheral blood. CDR3 amino acids: CASSYRASNQPQHF. Here the CDR3 DNA reads TGTGCCAGCAGTTACAGGGCTAGCAATCAGCCCCAGCATTTT.